Following are 8 T cell receptor beta chains from one sample sequenced in a study of shared clonotypes between healthy human individuals. The repertoire was sequenced with immunoSEQ multiplex PCR; TCRdb's copy has only in-frame clones and lacks some. The profile covers some 1.5 million clones, with roughly 96% appearing a single time and about 1.2% taken by the ten largest. The sample was naive CD4+ T cells sorted from blood. As for subset: CD45RA+ positively selected. All receptors come from a man aged 30 to 39 in good health.

The chain is built from TRBV7-9 and TRBJ2-2, with 8 nucleotides matching TRBD1. The V gene's germline CDR1 is SEHNR and CDR2 FQNEAQ (reference sequence). V shed 5 bases, J shed 1 base, and the junction held 3 bases outside the gene matches. This CDR3 contains 15 residues. CDR3 sequence reads: CASSAGTGNTGELFF. CDR3 sequence (DNA): TGTGCCAGCAGCGCCGGGACAGGGAACACCGGGGAGCTGTTTTTT. The complete variable domain, with remaining parts taken from reference TRBV7-9 and TRBJ2-2, reads DTGVSQNPRHKITKRGQNVTFRCDPISEHNRLYWYRQTLGQGPEFLTYFQNEAQLEKSRLLSDRFSAERPKGSFSTLEIQRTEQGDSAMYLCASSAGTGNTGELFFGEGSRLTVL.

The rearrangement uses TRBV5-4 and TRBJ1-4; the D is unclear. Trimming removed 4 bases at V and 0 bases at J, with 10 bases between. This CDR3 comprises 15 residues. The germline CDR1 and CDR2 sequences are SGHNT and YYREEE (reference sequence). The CDR3 coding sequence is TGTGCCAGCAGCCCTAACGGTGCAACTAATGAAAAACTGTTTTTT. Protein product: CASSPNGATNEKLFF.

The genes are TRBV5-8 and TRBJ1-2; D is ambiguous. The CDR3 is made up of 12 amino acids. CDR1 and CDR2 (germline): SGHTS, YDEGEE. The CDR3 nucleotides are TGTGCGCAGTCTGTAGGCAACTATGGCTACACCTTC. This translates into CAQSVGNYGYTF.

CDR3 residues: CASSLIRTGPSYEQYF. CDR3 bases: TGCGCCAGCAGCTTGATACGGACAGGCCCATCCTACGAGCAGTACTTC. The genes are TRBV5-1 and TRBJ2-7; 7 bases match TRBD1. CDR1 and CDR2 from the germline V gene are SGHRS and YFSETQ. This CDR3 contains 16 residues. V shed 1 base and J 1 base; nucleotides not matched to a gene: 8.

The chain uses TRBV7-2 and TRBJ2-5; D may match TRBD1 or TRBD2 (5 bases each). This CDR3 has 14 amino acids. Germline assignment: CDR1 SGHTA and CDR2 FQGNSA. Trimming cost V 5 bases and J 5 bases, with 15 bases left between them. Here the CDR3 reads CASSRWGSEETQYF. As DNA, the CDR3 is TGTGCCAGCAGCCGCTGGGGGAGTGAGGAGACCCAGTACTTC.

The chain couples TRBV14 to TRBJ2-5, with 7 bases that match TRBD2. V shed 4 bases and J 5 bases; nucleotides not matched to a gene: 4. The CDR3 runs 13 residues. The germline V gene has CDR1 SGHDN and CDR2 FVKESK. CDR3 protein: CASSLGLGETQYF. CDR3 bases: TGTGCCAGCAGCCTTGGACTAGGGGAGACCCAGTACTTC.

J is TRBJ2-2 and V is TRBV2; 8 bases are shared with TRBD1. This CDR3 comprises 17 residues. With V trimmed by 4 bases and J by 6 bases, 13 bases remained unmatched. Per the germline V gene, CDR1 is SNHLY and CDR2 is FYNNEI. The CDR3 nucleotides read TGTGCCAGCAGTGCAGAGAGACAGGGGATTGGGGCCGGGGAGCTGTTTTTT. It yields the protein CASSAERQGIGAGELFF.

V gene TRBV4-1 combines with J gene TRBJ2-2; D is unclear. The V gene lost 0 bases and the J gene lost 8 bases, with 10 bases spanning the gap. CDR1 MGHRA and CDR2 YSYEKL come from the germline V gene. There are 14 residues in the CDR3. The CDR3 DNA sequence: TGCGCCAGCAGCCAAGACCCCGCAAGAGGGGAGCTGTTTTTT. Protein: CASSQDPARGELFF.